The 4 T cell receptor beta chains listed next were all sequenced from one sample in a study of OX40 agonist ivuxolimab in advanced cancers. Here immunoSEQ multiplex PCR was the method, and the copy in TCRdb shows in-frame clones only, minus some. Of about 64,000 clones in the sample, 88% are singletons; the top ten hold 0.67%. Sequencing used CD4+ or CD8+ T cells sorted from blood, obtained in a trial of the OX40 agonist ivuxolimab. Receptor source: an adult with an advanced solid tumor such as melanoma, head and neck, liver or kidney cancer.

This clone was recorded once. The chain carries TRBV5-1 and TRBJ2-1; 12 bases align to TRBD2. J was trimmed by 0 bases and V by 0 bases; bases with no gene match: 4. In germline, CDR1 is SGHRS, CDR2 YFSETQ. The length of the CDR3 is 18 residues. The CDR3 DNA reads TGCGCCAGCAGCTTGGCCGGGACTAGCGGGCCCTCCTACAATGAGCAGTTCTTC. Translated, it gives CASSLAGTSGPSYNEQFF.

The chain recombines TRBV6-1 with TRBJ2-2, with TRBD1 matching over 10 bases. J lost 3 bases, V lost 4 bases, and 2 bases had no gene match. The CDR3 spans 15 residues. Looked up from germline, CDR1 is MNHNS and CDR2 is SASEGT. CDR3 bases: TGTGCCAGCAGTGGGGGACAGGGGTACACCGGGGAGCTGTTTTTT. Translating gives CASSGGQGYTGELFF.

The table lists this clone with a few counts. The gene calls are TRBV6-5 and TRBJ1-5; TRBD1 might be the D (5 bases). Germline values: CDR1 MNHEY, CDR2 SVGAGI. The V end was cut by 2 bases, the J end by 7 bases, with 12 bases between. The length of the CDR3 is 14 residues. CDR3 protein: CASSYLLGGQPQHF. In DNA form, the CDR3 reads TGTGCCAGCAGTTACCTTTTGGGGGGGCAGCCCCAGCATTTT.

This clone has a single count. This chain links TRBV28 with TRBJ1-2, with D possibly matching TRBD1 (5 bases). Germline V gene sequence: CDR1 MDHEN, CDR2 SYDVKM. CDR3 length: 14 amino acids. V was cut by 3 bases and J by 7 bases, with 15 bases left in between. Here the CDR3 reads CASSLGRPPFGYTF. CDR3 DNA: TGTGCCAGCAGTTTGGGGCGCCCCCCTTTTGGCTACACCTTC.